These 18 T cell receptor beta chains share one sample of origin, sequenced in a study of T-cell reconstitution after alpha-beta-depleted transplantation in children. Construction of the TCRbeta library involved unique molecular identifiers. A single record per CDR3 protein comes from TCRdb applying MiXCR to the PCR reads. Of a few hundred thousand distinct CDR3 sequences in the sample, 10% to 15% were seen once. The specimen comprised PBMCs, mostly from graft donor cells, sampled 360 days after TCRalphabeta/CD19-depleted stem cell transplant. These receptors were obtained from a male patient between 5 and 17 years old who had a stem cell transplant for acute myeloid leukemia, so the T cells may come from the graft donor.

This chain joins TRBV7-2 and TRBJ2-3; D is perhaps TRBD2 (6 bases). The germline V gene encodes CDR1 SGHTA and CDR2 FQGNSA. The CDR3 spans 14 residues. With 3 bases removed from V and 5 bases from J, the gap between germline ends came to 12 bases. CDR3 bases: TGTGCCAGCAGCTTTAGCGGAAAGAAAGATACGCAGTATTTT. This codes for CASSFSGKKDTQYF. Full variable domain (missing parts from reference TRBV7-2 and TRBJ2-3): GAGVSQSPSNKVTEKGKDVELRCDPISGHTALYWYRQSLGQGLEFLIYFQGNSAPDKSGLPSDRFSAERTGGSVSTLTIQRTQQEDSAVYLCASSFSGKKDTQYFGPGTRLTVL.

Ten or more counts support this clonotype. The CDR3 sequence: CASRRTGAYEQYF. In DNA, the CDR3 is TGTGCCAGCAGAAGAACGGGGGCCTACGAGCAGTACTTC. V gene TRBV6-6 combines with J gene TRBJ2-7; possibly TRBD2 for D (6 bases). The CDR3 has 13 amino acids. Trimming shortened V by 6 bases and J by 2 bases, and 11 bases separated the two germline ends. Per germline, CDR1 MNHNY and CDR2 SVGAGI (reference sequence).

This chain joins TRBV10-3 and TRBJ1-1; TRBD1 aligns across 7 bases. The germline V gene has CDR1 ENHRY and CDR2 SYGVKD. CDR3 length: 14 residues. The V gene end was trimmed by 5 bases and the J gene end by 2 bases; junction bases not matched to a gene: 5. This CDR3 reads CAISPGQLNTEAFF. For the CDR3, the DNA is TGTGCCATCAGTCCGGGACAGTTAAACACTGAAGCTTTCTTT.

This clonotype was recorded a few times. The CDR3 reads CASSTTSNQETQYF. The CDR3 DNA reads TGTGCCAGCAGCACGACGAGCAACCAAGAGACCCAGTACTTC. This chain connects TRBV7-9 to TRBJ2-5; no clear D gene. Germline CDR1 and CDR2: SEHNR and FQNEAQ (reference sequence). V dropped 5 bases and J dropped 0 bases, with 10 bases sitting between them. The CDR3 is 14 residues long.

In this sample, this clonotype turned up a few times. The chain joins TRBV5-8 to TRBJ2-3; 8 bases are shared with TRBD2. The V and J ends lost 2 bases and 2 bases, in that order; junction bases with no gene match: 10. The CDR3 covers 17 residues. Per the germline V gene, CDR1 is SGHTS and CDR2 is YDEGEE. The CDR3 bases are TGTGCCAGCAGCTTCGATTATCGGGAGGGCGACACAGATACGCAGTATTTT. The encoded protein is CASSFDYREGDTDTQYF.

The chain combines TRBV3-1 with TRBJ1-2; TRBD1 matches at 7 bases. J gave up 6 bases and V 4 bases, and 8 bases lay outside the gene matches. Germline-derived CDR1 and CDR2 are LGHDT and YNNKEL (reference sequence). The CDR3 contains 14 residues. CDR3 in DNA: TGTGCCAGCAGCCGCAGGGGGGAGGTCAATGGCTACACCTTC. Protein product: CASSRRGEVNGYTF.

This clonotype was detected ten times or more. The rearrangement links TRBV29-1 to TRBJ2-7, with D uncertain. Trimming pared 4 bases from V and 2 bases from J, leaving 12 bases between. CDR1 SQVTM and CDR2 ANQGSEA come from the germline V gene. This CDR3 contains 13 residues. CDR3 residues: CSVGADAAYEQYF. CDR3 in DNA: TGCAGCGTTGGGGCGGACGCCGCCTACGAGCAGTACTTC.

A word on this clonotype: One junction end disagrees with the germline gene, perhaps due to a read error. The chain combines TRBV12-3 or TRBV12-4 with TRBJ2-1; 7 bases align to TRBD2. The CDR3 is 15 amino acids. Here the CDR3 DNA reads TGTGCCAGCAGCTTAGCGGGTCCCGCCTACAATGAGCAGTTCTTC. This translates into CASSLAGPAYNEQFF.

At least ten counts were recorded for this clonotype. The chain is built from TRBV6-5 and TRBJ2-7; TRBD2 aligns across 8 bases. There are 17 residues in the CDR3. Germline-derived CDR1 and CDR2 are MNHEY and SVGAGI. Trimming removed 6 bases from V and 2 bases from J; junction bases left unmatched: 15. Here the CDR3 reads CASRGSLGLGGTYEQYF. In nucleotides, the CDR3 is TGTGCCAGCAGAGGGAGTCTGGGACTAGGAGGAACCTACGAGCAGTACTTC.

The CDR3 DNA reads as TGCGCCAGCAGATCCGATCCGGGACAGGGCTACTATGGCTACACCTTC. This gives the protein CASRSDPGQGYYGYTF. V gene TRBV4-1 combines with J gene TRBJ1-2, with 9 bases lining up with TRBD1. The junction had 11 bases not matched to a gene; V was cut back by 6 bases and J by 3 bases. The CDR3 runs 16 residues. Germline CDR1 reads MGHRA; CDR2 reads YSYEKL.

The rearrangement joins TRBV20-1 to TRBJ1-5, with a tentative D call TRBD1 (5 bases). V gave up 1 base and J gave up 6 bases, with 10 bases separating them. The CDR3 spans 13 residues. Germline values: CDR1 DFQATT, CDR2 SNEGSKA (reference sequence). CDR3: CSARAGEGQPQHF. The CDR3 nucleotides are TGCAGTGCTAGAGCGGGGGAGGGTCAGCCCCAGCATTTT.

This clonotype was seen only a few times. This rearrangement joins TRBV6-2 or TRBV6-3 to TRBJ2-7; the D gene is possibly TRBD2 (5 bases). Trimming left V 5 bases short and J 2 bases short, with 19 bases between. Germline V lookup: CDR1 MNHEY, CDR2 SVGEGT. The CDR3 contains 16 residues. CDR3 protein: CASSTRPRVWPYEQYF. Here the CDR3 DNA reads TGTGCCAGCAGTACAAGGCCGAGGGTTTGGCCCTACGAGCAGTACTTC.

This clonotype was counted ten times or more. This sequence joins TRBV29-1 and TRBJ2-3, with 7 bases identical to TRBD2. This CDR3 has 15 amino acids. Germline V gene data show CDR1 as SQVTM and CDR2 as ANQGSEA. The junction had 12 bases not matched to a gene; V was cut back by 7 bases and J by 2 bases. The CDR3 protein is CSGEMREQVTDTQYF. The CDR3 DNA is TGCAGCGGGGAAATGCGGGAGCAGGTCACAGATACGCAGTATTTT.

The chain couples TRBV6-2 or TRBV6-3 to TRBJ2-1, with a possible D match to TRBD2 (8 bases). Trimming shortened V by 10 bases and J by 8 bases, and 21 bases separated the two germline ends. Germline loops: CDR1 MNHEY, CDR2 SVGEGT. This CDR3 is built from 14 residues. CDR3 nucleotides: TGTGCCACCTTTAGCGGGGACAGCGGGGATGAGCAGTTCTTC. Protein: CATFSGDSGDEQFF.

The rearrangement uses TRBV6-2 or TRBV6-3 and TRBJ1-5, with 9 bases matching TRBD1. Germline V gene sequence: CDR1 MNHEY, CDR2 SVGEGT. Unmatched junction bases numbered 23, after V lost 5 bases and J lost 6 bases. The CDR3 loop spans 20 amino acids. The CDR3 spells CASSPPAPGQGFGIGQPQHF. The CDR3 coding sequence is TGTGCCAGCAGTCCTCCGGCCCCGGGACAGGGTTTCGGTATCGGTCAGCCCCAGCATTTT.

This chain's CDR3 is CSEHLNLAGEVPLEQYF. CDR3 bases: TGCAGCGAACACCTCAACTTGGCGGGAGAGGTCCCCTTGGAGCAGTACTTC. V gene TRBV20-1 combines with J gene TRBJ2-7; TRBD2 aligns across 7 bases. The V gene's germline CDR1 is DFQATT and CDR2 SNEGSKA (reference sequence). The CDR3 loop spans 17 amino acids.

This clonotype was detected only a few times. The V gene is TRBV18, the J gene TRBJ2-1; D gene uncertain. The CDR3 is made up of 13 amino acids. The germline gives CDR1 KGHSH, CDR2 LQKENI. V dropped 3 bases and J dropped 5 bases, with 8 bases sitting between them. The CDR3 DNA follows: TGTGCCAGCTCACCTTTTCGGGACAATGAGCAGTTCTTC. It translates to CASSPFRDNEQFF.

J is TRBJ2-1 and V is TRBV12-3 or TRBV12-4; 12 nucleotides match TRBD2. The CDR3 is made up of 16 amino acids. V shed 8 bases and J 8 bases; nucleotides not matched to a gene: 13. In nucleotides, the CDR3 is TGTGCCAGCCGGGGACTAGCGGGTTCTAACCGGGATGAGCAGTTCTTC. It encodes CASRGLAGSNRDEQFF.